The rows below give T cell receptor beta chains drawn from one sample of a study of T-cell memory formation after mild COVID-19. TCRdb re-called the 5' RACE reads through MiXCR, storing one row per CDR3 protein. The repertoire holds a few hundred thousand distinct CDR3 sequences, just under 20% seen once, with around a fifth in the top ten. Sequencing used PBMCs or a T cell subset sorted from them (not recorded which). Receptors originate from a man younger than 30 who had mild COVID-19 (a few samples of this study predate the infection). Cell type and time point are not known. The CDR3 runs from the conserved cysteine through the conserved F or W. D genes are given only for firm matches. Only some rows state a clone size, as once, few, many or a class for expanded clones.

j_call: TRBJ1-2; d_call: TRBD1; clone_size: -; v_call: TRBV4-2; cdr3_nt: TGTGCCAGCAGCCGGCGAAACAGGGGAGAAGGCTACACCTTC; cdr3_aa: CASSRRNRGEGYTF
j_call: TRBJ1-6; d_call: -; clone_size: few; v_call: TRBV7-9; cdr3_nt: TGTGCCAGCCAGGGAAGCTCCTATAATTCACCCCTCCACTTT; cdr3_aa: CASQGSSYNSPLHF
j_call: TRBJ2-2; d_call: TRBD1; clone_size: -; v_call: TRBV6-5; cdr3_nt: TGTGCCAGCAGAGCTCCGGGACAGGGCCTCACCGGGGAGCTGTTTTTT; cdr3_aa: CASRAPGQGLTGELFF
j_call: TRBJ2-6; d_call: -; clone_size: -; v_call: TRBV7-8; cdr3_nt: TGTGCCAGCAGCTTAGTCCGGAGCGGCTCTGGGGCCAACGTCCTGACTTTC; cdr3_aa: CASSLVRSGSGANVLTF
j_call: TRBJ1-6; d_call: -; clone_size: few; v_call: TRBV4-2; cdr3_nt: TGTGCCAGCAGCCCCCTCGCAGGCAACTCCTATAATTCACCCCTCCACTTT; cdr3_aa: CASSPLAGNSYNSPLHF
j_call: TRBJ1-1; d_call: -; clone_size: -; v_call: TRBV18; cdr3_nt: TGTGCCAGCTCACCACCCCCCCGGGGCACTGAAGCTTTCTTT; cdr3_aa: CASSPPPRGTEAFF
j_call: TRBJ1-5; d_call: -; clone_size: many; v_call: TRBV12-3/TRBV12-4; cdr3_nt: TGTGCCAGCAGTCCCCCGGGGGGAAATCAGCCCCAGCATTTT; cdr3_aa: CASSPPGGNQPQHF
j_call: TRBJ2-1; d_call: -; clone_size: -; v_call: TRBV10-2; cdr3_nt: TGCGCCAGCAGTGAGAGAAAATCCTCGATTTTGGGTAATGAGCAGTTCTTC; cdr3_aa: CASSERKSSILGNEQFF
j_call: TRBJ2-1; d_call: -; clone_size: -; v_call: TRBV12-3/TRBV12-4; cdr3_nt: TGTGCCAGCGCGCAGAGGGGGGGAGAGCAGTTCTTC; cdr3_aa: CASAQRGGEQFF
j_call: TRBJ2-1; d_call: -; clone_size: few; v_call: TRBV7-8; cdr3_nt: TGTGCCAGCAGCTCGCAGGTGGGGACCGCCACCTACAATGAGCAGTTCTTC; cdr3_aa: CASSSQVGTATYNEQFF
j_call: TRBJ2-5; d_call: -; clone_size: -; v_call: TRBV20-1; cdr3_nt: TGCAGTGCACGGGACATTCAAGAGACCCAGTACTTC; cdr3_aa: CSARDIQETQYF
j_call: TRBJ2-1; d_call: -; clone_size: few; v_call: TRBV5-1; cdr3_nt: TGCGCCAGCAGCTTGGCACAGACTCCGAACAATGAGCAGTTCTTC; cdr3_aa: CASSLAQTPNNEQFF
j_call: TRBJ2-2; d_call: TRBD1; clone_size: -; v_call: TRBV7-2; cdr3_nt: TGTGCCAGCAGCTTAGAGCCAGGGGGCAGCAGCACCGGGGAGCTGTTTTTT; cdr3_aa: CASSLEPGGSSTGELFF
j_call: TRBJ1-4; d_call: TRBD1; clone_size: -; v_call: TRBV15; cdr3_nt: TGTGCCACCGGACAGGGGAATGAAAAACTGTTTTTT; cdr3_aa: CATGQGNEKLFF
j_call: TRBJ1-1; d_call: -; clone_size: -; v_call: TRBV10-3; cdr3_nt: TGTGCCATCAGTGAGTCCGTCGGGGAAACCCTGAACACTGAAGCTTTCTTT; cdr3_aa: CAISESVGETLNTEAFF
j_call: TRBJ2-1; d_call: TRBD1; clone_size: -; v_call: TRBV7-3; cdr3_nt: TGTGCCAGCAGCGACAGGGGGCGCGGGAATGAGCAGTTCTTC; cdr3_aa: CASSDRGRGNEQFF
j_call: TRBJ1-6; d_call: -; clone_size: -; v_call: TRBV12-3/TRBV12-4; cdr3_nt: TGTGCCAGCAGCCCCCCGGGGTGGTCCTATAATTCACCCCTCCACTTT; cdr3_aa: CASSPPGWSYNSPLHF
j_call: TRBJ2-7; d_call: -; clone_size: few; v_call: TRBV7-9; cdr3_nt: TGTGCCAGCGGCCCCTACTACGAGCAGTACTTC; cdr3_aa: CASGPYYEQYF
j_call: TRBJ2-5; d_call: -; clone_size: few; v_call: TRBV29-1; cdr3_nt: TGCAGCGTTGAGTCCTCAAGGGGAGAGACCCAGTACTTC; cdr3_aa: CSVESSRGETQYF
j_call: TRBJ2-7; d_call: -; clone_size: few; v_call: TRBV5-1; cdr3_nt: TGCGCCAGCAGCTTGGGGCTGGGAACCGCATCCTACGAGCAGTACTTC; cdr3_aa: CASSLGLGTASYEQYF
j_call: TRBJ2-1; d_call: TRBD2; clone_size: few; v_call: TRBV9; cdr3_nt: TGTGCCAGCAGCGTAGGTTCTAGCGGGGGCCTCTCCACAAATGAGCAGTTCTTC; cdr3_aa: CASSVGSSGGLSTNEQFF
j_call: TRBJ2-3; d_call: -; clone_size: few; v_call: TRBV7-2; cdr3_nt: TGTGCCAGCTCGCACCCGGGAACCGCGGATACGCAGTATTTT; cdr3_aa: CASSHPGTADTQYF
j_call: TRBJ2-5; d_call: TRBD1; clone_size: -; v_call: TRBV6-2/TRBV6-3; cdr3_nt: TGTGCCAGCAGTCGGACAGGGGGGAATCCAACCCAGACCCAGTACTTC; cdr3_aa: CASSRTGGNPTQTQYF
j_call: TRBJ2-7; d_call: TRBD2; clone_size: -; v_call: TRBV4-3; cdr3_nt: TGCGCCAGCAGCCAAGATGCCAGCGGGCGGACTAGCTCCTACGAGCAGTACTTC; cdr3_aa: CASSQDASGRTSSYEQYF
j_call: TRBJ1-6; d_call: -; clone_size: few; v_call: TRBV2; cdr3_nt: TGTGCCAGCCGGGACGAGGGAAGATATTCACCCCTCCACTTT; cdr3_aa: CASRDEGRYSPLHF
j_call: TRBJ2-3; d_call: TRBD2; clone_size: -; v_call: TRBV3-1; cdr3_nt: TGTGCCAGCAGCCACGGACTAGCGGGGCCACCCGATACGCAGTATTTT; cdr3_aa: CASSHGLAGPPDTQYF
j_call: TRBJ2-3; d_call: -; clone_size: -; v_call: TRBV7-9; cdr3_nt: TGTGCCAGCTGGTTGGGCACAGATACGCAGTATTTT; cdr3_aa: CASWLGTDTQYF
j_call: TRBJ2-7; d_call: -; clone_size: few; v_call: TRBV20-1; cdr3_nt: TGCAGTGGAGGGGGTTCCTACGAGCAGTACTTC; cdr3_aa: CSGGGSYEQYF
j_call: TRBJ2-7; d_call: TRBD1; clone_size: -; v_call: TRBV4-2; cdr3_nt: TGTGCCAGCAGCCAAGCGACAGGGGACCTCGAGCAGTACTTC; cdr3_aa: CASSQATGDLEQYF
j_call: TRBJ1-6; d_call: -; clone_size: -; v_call: TRBV5-5; cdr3_nt: TGTGCCAGCAGCTCTACTACTTCACCCCTCCACTTT; cdr3_aa: CASSSTTSPLHF
j_call: TRBJ2-1; d_call: -; clone_size: few; v_call: TRBV5-1; cdr3_nt: TGCGCCAGCAGCTTAGGACAGGGAGGGGGTTCGAGGAATGAGCAGTTCTTC; cdr3_aa: CASSLGQGGGSRNEQFF
j_call: TRBJ1-1; d_call: -; clone_size: -; v_call: TRBV7-9; cdr3_nt: TGTGCCAGCAGCTTTCTGGGTGCGAACACTGAAGCTTTCTTT; cdr3_aa: CASSFLGANTEAFF
j_call: TRBJ2-7; d_call: TRBD1; clone_size: -; v_call: TRBV5-1; cdr3_nt: TGCGCCAGCCGGGACAGGGGGTTGCGTGAGCAGTACTTC; cdr3_aa: CASRDRGLREQYF
j_call: TRBJ2-5; d_call: -; clone_size: -; v_call: TRBV5-1; cdr3_nt: TGCGCCAGCCGCCCCAGGGGCCCAGAGACCCAGTACTTC; cdr3_aa: CASRPRGPETQYF
j_call: TRBJ2-5; d_call: TRBD2; clone_size: few; v_call: TRBV7-2; cdr3_nt: TGTGCCAGCAGCCTCCCGGGGGGGGAGGAGACCCAGTACTTC; cdr3_aa: CASSLPGGEETQYF
j_call: TRBJ2-7; d_call: -; clone_size: -; v_call: TRBV6-5; cdr3_nt: TGTGCCAGCGGCCGTCCCGAGCAGTACTTC; cdr3_aa: CASGRPEQYF
j_call: TRBJ2-2; d_call: -; clone_size: few; v_call: TRBV12-3/TRBV12-4; cdr3_nt: TGTGCCAGCAATTACAGGGTGGACACCGGGGAGCTGTTTTTT; cdr3_aa: CASNYRVDTGELFF